A selection of T cell receptor beta chains follows, all from one sample in a study of T-cell memory formation after mild COVID-19. MiXCR was run by TCRdb on the 5' RACE reads, yielding one entry per CDR3 protein. The table has around 400,000 distinct CDR3 sequences, more than 20% seen once. The sequencing sample was made of PBMCs or a T cell subset sorted from them (not recorded which). These receptor sequences come from an adult woman who had mild COVID-19 (a few samples of this study predate the infection). Cell type and time point are not known. Each CDR3 is given with its conserved first and last residue. A D gene is named only where the DNA matches it firmly. Size is stated for part of the rows, as once, few or many counts, or as a class when the clone is expanded.

abundance,j_gene,d_gene,v_gene,CDR3nt,CDR3aa
.,TRBJ1-5,TRBD1,TRBV27,TGTGCCAGCAGTCCAAGGGACAGTTATAGCAATCAGCCCCAGCATTTT,CASSPRDSYSNQPQHF
few,TRBJ2-7,TRBD2,TRBV5-1,TGCGCCAGCAGCTTGGAACCTAGCGGGGGGGCCATCCACGAGCAGTACTTC,CASSLEPSGGAIHEQYF
.,TRBJ2-2,.,TRBV3-1,TGTGCCAGCAGCCACCTCACAGGGTCCGGGGAGCTGTTTTTT,CASSHLTGSGELFF
.,TRBJ2-1,TRBD2,TRBV6-2/TRBV6-3,TGTGCCAGCGCCTTAAGCGGGGGAAACAATGAGCAGTTCTTC,CASALSGGNNEQFF
.,TRBJ1-1,TRBD1,TRBV7-9,TGTGCCAGTAGCGCAACAGGGGTGAACACTGAAGCTTTCTTT,CASSATGVNTEAFF
few,TRBJ2-3,.,TRBV30,TGTGCCTGGAGTGTACTAAGGGGCAGTCCGCCAGATACGCAGTATTTT,CAWSVLRGSPPDTQYF
.,TRBJ2-5,.,TRBV27,TGTGCCAGCAGTTTAAGTAGGGACCAAGAGACCCAGTACTTC,CASSLSRDQETQYF
.,TRBJ2-3,.,TRBV7-8,TGTGCCAGCAGCTTACTCGTGGGAGATACGCAGTATTTT,CASSLLVGDTQYF
.,TRBJ1-5,TRBD1,TRBV12-3/TRBV12-4,TGTGCCAGCAGTAAATCCGGGACAGGGGGGAATCAGCCCCAGCATTTT,CASSKSGTGGNQPQHF
few,TRBJ2-7,.,TRBV10-3,TGTGCCATCAGTGGGGACTCTCACGAGCAGTACTTC,CAISGDSHEQYF
.,TRBJ1-1,.,TRBV11-1,TGTGCCAGCAGCGCCCAAACTGAAGCTTTCTTT,CASSAQTEAFF
few,TRBJ1-2,.,TRBV7-2,TGTGCCAGCAGCTTCTCATCCCAGGGAGGGAATGGCTACACCTTC,CASSFSSQGGNGYTF
.,TRBJ2-3,.,TRBV29-1,TGCAGCGTTGAAGATCCTTTGGCCACGCAGTATTTT,CSVEDPLATQYF
.,TRBJ1-1,.,TRBV7-2,TGTGCCACAAAGGACAGATTGAACACTGAGGCTTTCTTT,CATKDRLNTEAFF
.,TRBJ1-1,.,TRBV9,TGTGCCAGCAGCGCTCGGGCAGGGCTAGACACTGAAGCTTTCTTT,CASSARAGLDTEAFF
few,TRBJ1-2,TRBD1,TRBV7-2,TGTGCCAGCAGCTTAGGACCCGGGACAGGGGGCGCTGTCTATGGCTACACCTTC,CASSLGPGTGGAVYGYTF
.,TRBJ2-7,.,TRBV5-1,TGCGCCAGCAGCTTGGGGAATACCCACTACTCCTACGAGCAGTACTTC,CASSLGNTHYSYEQYF
.,TRBJ2-2,.,TRBV5-1,TGCGCCAGCAGCTTGGACCGGGGGTTTAACACCGGGGAGCTGTTTTTT,CASSLDRGFNTGELFF
.,TRBJ2-3,.,TRBV7-2,TGTGCCAGCAGCTTAGCGATTTCCGGGGGAGAAGATACGCAGTATTTT,CASSLAISGGEDTQYF
.,TRBJ2-1,TRBD2,TRBV24-1,TGTGCCACCAGTGATCAAAGCGGGAGGATACACAATGAGCAGTTCTTC,CATSDQSGRIHNEQFF
few,TRBJ2-5,.,TRBV7-8,TGTGCCAGCAGCTTACCGGGCAGGGCTGTCGGAGAGACCCAGTACTTC,CASSLPGRAVGETQYF
.,TRBJ2-7,.,TRBV9,TGTGCCAGCAGCGTAGGGCTTAAGGAGTACTTC,CASSVGLKEYF